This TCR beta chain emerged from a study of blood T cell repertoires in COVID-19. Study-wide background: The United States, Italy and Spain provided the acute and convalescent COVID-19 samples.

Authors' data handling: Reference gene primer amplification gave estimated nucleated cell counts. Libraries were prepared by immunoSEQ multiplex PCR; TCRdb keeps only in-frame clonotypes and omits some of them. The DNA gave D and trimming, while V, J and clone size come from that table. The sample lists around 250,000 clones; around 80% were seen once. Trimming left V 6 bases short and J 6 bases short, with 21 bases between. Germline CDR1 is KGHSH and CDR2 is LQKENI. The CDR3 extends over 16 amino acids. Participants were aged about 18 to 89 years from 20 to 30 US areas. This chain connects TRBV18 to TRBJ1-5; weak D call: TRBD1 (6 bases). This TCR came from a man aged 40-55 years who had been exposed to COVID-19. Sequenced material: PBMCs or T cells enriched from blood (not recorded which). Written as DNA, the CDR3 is TGTGCCAGCTCGCCTGTCCAGGGGATTGCGGGTCAGCCCCAGCATTTT. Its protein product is CASSPVQGIAGQPQHF.